The TCR beta chain described here comes from a study of T cells after somatic rescue of genetic block. Germline CDR1 reads SGHDT; CDR2 reads YYEEEE. This CDR3 is built from 15 residues. The V and J ends lost 2 bases and 7 bases, in that order; junction bases with no gene match: 7. This clone came up once. Sequencing used immunoSEQ multiplex PCR; TCRdb keeps in-frame clones, though not all of them. This sample has more than 65,000 clones, with around 90% found just once. V gene TRBV5-6 combines with J gene TRBJ2-7; 12 positions match TRBD2. Sample: peripheral blood mononuclear cells (PBMCs). This clonotype was sampled from a man in his thirties or forties. The CDR3 reads CASSFSSGRANEQYF. The CDR3 DNA reads TGTGCCAGCAGCTTCTCTAGCGGGAGGGCTAATGAGCAGTACTTC.